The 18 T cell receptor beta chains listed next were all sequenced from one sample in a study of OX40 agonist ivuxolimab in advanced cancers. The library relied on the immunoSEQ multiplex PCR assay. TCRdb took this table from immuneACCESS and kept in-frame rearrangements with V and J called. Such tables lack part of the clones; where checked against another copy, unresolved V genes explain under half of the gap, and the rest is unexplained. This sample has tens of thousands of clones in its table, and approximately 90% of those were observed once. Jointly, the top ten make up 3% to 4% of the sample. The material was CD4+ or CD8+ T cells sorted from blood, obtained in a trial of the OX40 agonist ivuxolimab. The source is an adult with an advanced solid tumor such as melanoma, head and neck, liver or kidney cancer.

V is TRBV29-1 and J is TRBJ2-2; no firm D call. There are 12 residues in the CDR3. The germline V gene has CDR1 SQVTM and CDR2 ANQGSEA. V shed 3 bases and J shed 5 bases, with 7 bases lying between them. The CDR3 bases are TGCAGCGTTGACGGCAGGACCGGGGAGCTGTTTTTT. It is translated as CSVDGRTGELFF.

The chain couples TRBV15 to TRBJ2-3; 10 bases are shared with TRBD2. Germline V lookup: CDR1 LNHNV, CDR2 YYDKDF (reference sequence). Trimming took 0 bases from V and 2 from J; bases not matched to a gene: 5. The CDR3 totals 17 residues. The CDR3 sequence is CATSRDPLAGLTDTQYF. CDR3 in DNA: TGTGCCACCAGCAGAGATCCACTAGCGGGACTCACAGATACGCAGTATTTT.

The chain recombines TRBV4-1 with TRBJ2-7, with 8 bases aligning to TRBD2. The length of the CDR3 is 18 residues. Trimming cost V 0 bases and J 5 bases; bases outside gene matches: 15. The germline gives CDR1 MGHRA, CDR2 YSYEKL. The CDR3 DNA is TGCGCCAGCAGCCAAGATTTTTACCCGACCGGGGGGGGCGACGAGCAGTACTTC. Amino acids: CASSQDFYPTGGGDEQYF.

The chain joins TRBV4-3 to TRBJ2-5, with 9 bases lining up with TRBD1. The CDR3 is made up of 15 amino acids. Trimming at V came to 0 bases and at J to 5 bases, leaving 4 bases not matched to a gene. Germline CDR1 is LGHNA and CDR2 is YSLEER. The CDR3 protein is CASSQEADRGETQYF. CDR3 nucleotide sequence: TGCGCCAGCAGCCAAGAGGCGGACAGGGGCGAGACCCAGTACTTC.

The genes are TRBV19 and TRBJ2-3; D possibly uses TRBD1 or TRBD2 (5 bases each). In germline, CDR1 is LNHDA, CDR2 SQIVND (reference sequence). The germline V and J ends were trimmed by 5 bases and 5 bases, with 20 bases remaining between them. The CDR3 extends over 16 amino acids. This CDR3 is CASSLLGFGGGDTQYF. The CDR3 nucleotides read TGTGCCAGTAGTCTTCTGGGATTTGGTGGGGGAGATACGCAGTATTTT.

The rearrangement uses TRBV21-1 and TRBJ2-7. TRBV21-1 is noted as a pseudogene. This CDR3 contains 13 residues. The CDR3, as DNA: TGTGCCAGCCTCGGGCAGATTTACTACGAGCAGTACTTC. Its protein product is CASLGQIYYEQYF.

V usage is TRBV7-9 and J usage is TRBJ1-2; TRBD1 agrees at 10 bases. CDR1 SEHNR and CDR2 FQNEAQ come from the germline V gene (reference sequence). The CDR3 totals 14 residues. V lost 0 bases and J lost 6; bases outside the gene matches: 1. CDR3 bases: TGTGCCAGCAGCTTAGCCGGGACAGGGGATGGCTACACCTTC. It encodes CASSLAGTGDGYTF.

The CDR3 is CASSPKTKNEQFF. The DNA of the CDR3 is TGTGCCAGCTCACCAAAAACGAAAAATGAGCAGTTCTTC. The chain couples TRBV18 to TRBJ2-1, with D unresolved. Deletions cut 2 bases from V and 7 bases from J, with 9 bases between. CDR1 KGHSH and CDR2 LQKENI come from the germline V gene. CDR3 length: 13 residues.

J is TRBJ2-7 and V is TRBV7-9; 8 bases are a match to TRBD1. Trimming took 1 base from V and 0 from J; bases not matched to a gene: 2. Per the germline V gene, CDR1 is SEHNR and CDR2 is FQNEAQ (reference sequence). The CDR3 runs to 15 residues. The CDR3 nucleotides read TGTGCCAGCAGCTTAGGACAGGGGTACTCCTACGAGCAGTACTTC. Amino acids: CASSLGQGYSYEQYF. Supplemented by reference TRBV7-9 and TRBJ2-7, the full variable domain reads DTGVSQNPRHKITKRGQNVTFRCDPISEHNRLYWYRQTLGQGPEFLTYFQNEAQLEKSRLLSDRFSAERPKGSFSTLEIQRTEQGDSAMYLCASSLGQGYSYEQYFGPGTRLTVT.

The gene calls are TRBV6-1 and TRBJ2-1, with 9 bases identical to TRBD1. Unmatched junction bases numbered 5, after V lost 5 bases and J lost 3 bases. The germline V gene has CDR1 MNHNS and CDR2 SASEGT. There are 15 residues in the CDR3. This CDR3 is CASSPGQGYYNEQFF. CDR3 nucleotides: TGTGCCAGCAGTCCGGGACAGGGATACTACAATGAGCAGTTCTTC.

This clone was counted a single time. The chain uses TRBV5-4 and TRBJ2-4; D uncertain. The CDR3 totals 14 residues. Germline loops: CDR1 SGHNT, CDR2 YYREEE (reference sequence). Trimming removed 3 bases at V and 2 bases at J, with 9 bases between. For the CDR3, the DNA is TGTGCCAGCAGCTCCAGAAATTCCAAAAACATTCAGTACTTC. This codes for CASSSRNSKNIQYF.

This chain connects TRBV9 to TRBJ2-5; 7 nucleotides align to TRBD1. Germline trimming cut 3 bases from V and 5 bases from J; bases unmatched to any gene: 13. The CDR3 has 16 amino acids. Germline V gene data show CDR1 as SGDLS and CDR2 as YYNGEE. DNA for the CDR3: TGTGCCAGCAGCGAAACACTGGTAGGGGGCCGGGAGACCCAGTACTTC. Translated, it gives CASSETLVGGRETQYF.

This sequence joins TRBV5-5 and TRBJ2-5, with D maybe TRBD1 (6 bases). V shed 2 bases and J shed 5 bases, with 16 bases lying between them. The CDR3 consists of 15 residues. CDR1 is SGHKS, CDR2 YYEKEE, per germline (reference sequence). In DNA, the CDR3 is TGTGCCAGCAGCTTTATGACAGGCGGTCGGGAGACCCAGTACTTC. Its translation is CASSFMTGGRETQYF.

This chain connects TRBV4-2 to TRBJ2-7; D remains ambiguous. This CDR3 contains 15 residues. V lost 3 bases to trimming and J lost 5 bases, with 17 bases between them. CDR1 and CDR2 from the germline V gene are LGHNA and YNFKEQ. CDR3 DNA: TGTGCCAGCAGCCAGATCCTCCAGAGGTCTAACGAGCAGTACTTC. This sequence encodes CASSQILQRSNEQYF.

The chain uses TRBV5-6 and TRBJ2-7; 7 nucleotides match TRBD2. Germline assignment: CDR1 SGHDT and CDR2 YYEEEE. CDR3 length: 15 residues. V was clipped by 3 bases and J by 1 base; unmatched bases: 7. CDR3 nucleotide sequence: TGTGCCAGCAGCTCTGAACTAGCGATGTCCTACGAGCAGTACTTC. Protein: CASSSELAMSYEQYF.

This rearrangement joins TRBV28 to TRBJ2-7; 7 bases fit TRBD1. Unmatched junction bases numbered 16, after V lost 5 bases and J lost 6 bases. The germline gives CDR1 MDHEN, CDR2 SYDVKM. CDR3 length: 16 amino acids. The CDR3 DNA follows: TGTGCCAGCAGTCCCCTAGACAGGGACCCATTTGCCGAGCAGTACTTC. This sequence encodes CASSPLDRDPFAEQYF.

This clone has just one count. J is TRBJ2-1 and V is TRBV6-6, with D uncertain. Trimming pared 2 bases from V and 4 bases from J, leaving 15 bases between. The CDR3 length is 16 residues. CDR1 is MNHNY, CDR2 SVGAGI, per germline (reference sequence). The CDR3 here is CASSYLRAGNYNEQFF. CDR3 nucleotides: TGTGCCAGCAGTTACCTCCGGGCTGGGAATTACAATGAGCAGTTCTTC.

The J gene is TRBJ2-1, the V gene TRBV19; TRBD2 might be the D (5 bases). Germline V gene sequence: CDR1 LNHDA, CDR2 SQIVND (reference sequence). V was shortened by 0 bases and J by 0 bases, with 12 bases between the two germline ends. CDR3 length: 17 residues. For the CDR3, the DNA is TGTGCCAGTAGTATAGATTGGGGTAGCGCCTCCTACAATGAGCAGTTCTTC. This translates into CASSIDWGSASYNEQFF.